This entry concerns a single T cell receptor beta chain. The data were obtained in a study of OX40 agonist ivuxolimab in advanced cancers. CDR3 length: 15 amino acids. V was trimmed by 6 bases and J by 0 bases, leaving 12 bases between them. The germline CDR1 and CDR2 sequences are MDHEN and SYDVKM. Assay: immunoSEQ multiplex PCR; the TCRdb copy retains only in-frame clones and omits some. The sample shows about 70,000 clones, around 80% of them seen only once. The chain links TRBV28 to TRBJ1-3; maybe TRBD1 (5 bases). Source: CD4+ or CD8+ T cells sorted from blood, taken in a trial of the OX40 agonist ivuxolimab. This receptor was taken from an adult with an advanced solid tumor such as melanoma, head and neck, liver or kidney cancer. The CDR3 DNA follows: TGTGCCAGCAGCCCGGGGGGAGACTCTGGAAACACCATATATTTT. Translation gives CASSPGGDSGNTIYF.